The entry below describes one TCR beta chain. Unique molecular identifiers were incorporated into the prepared TCRbeta library. TCRdb ran MiXCR on the PCR reads and lists one entry per CDR3 protein. The table shows nearly 550,000 distinct CDR3 sequences, with about 17% occurring only once. This specimen belongs to a study of T-cell reconstitution after alpha-beta-depleted transplantation in children. This TCR was sampled from a human donor who donated a stem cell graft to a child with acute lymphoblastic leukemia. The sequenced sample was PBMCs from the stem cell graft donor, obtained from the stem cell graft.

Here the CDR3 reads CSALGLSYEQYF. The CDR3 region has the DNA TGCAGTGCCCTGGGACTATCCTACGAGCAGTACTTC. The chain joins TRBV20-1 to TRBJ2-7; 7 positions match TRBD2. The V segment lost 6 bases and the J segment 1 base; nucleotides outside the gene matches: 3. The CDR3 has 12 residues. CDR1 and CDR2 (germline): DFQATT, SNEGSKA (reference sequence).